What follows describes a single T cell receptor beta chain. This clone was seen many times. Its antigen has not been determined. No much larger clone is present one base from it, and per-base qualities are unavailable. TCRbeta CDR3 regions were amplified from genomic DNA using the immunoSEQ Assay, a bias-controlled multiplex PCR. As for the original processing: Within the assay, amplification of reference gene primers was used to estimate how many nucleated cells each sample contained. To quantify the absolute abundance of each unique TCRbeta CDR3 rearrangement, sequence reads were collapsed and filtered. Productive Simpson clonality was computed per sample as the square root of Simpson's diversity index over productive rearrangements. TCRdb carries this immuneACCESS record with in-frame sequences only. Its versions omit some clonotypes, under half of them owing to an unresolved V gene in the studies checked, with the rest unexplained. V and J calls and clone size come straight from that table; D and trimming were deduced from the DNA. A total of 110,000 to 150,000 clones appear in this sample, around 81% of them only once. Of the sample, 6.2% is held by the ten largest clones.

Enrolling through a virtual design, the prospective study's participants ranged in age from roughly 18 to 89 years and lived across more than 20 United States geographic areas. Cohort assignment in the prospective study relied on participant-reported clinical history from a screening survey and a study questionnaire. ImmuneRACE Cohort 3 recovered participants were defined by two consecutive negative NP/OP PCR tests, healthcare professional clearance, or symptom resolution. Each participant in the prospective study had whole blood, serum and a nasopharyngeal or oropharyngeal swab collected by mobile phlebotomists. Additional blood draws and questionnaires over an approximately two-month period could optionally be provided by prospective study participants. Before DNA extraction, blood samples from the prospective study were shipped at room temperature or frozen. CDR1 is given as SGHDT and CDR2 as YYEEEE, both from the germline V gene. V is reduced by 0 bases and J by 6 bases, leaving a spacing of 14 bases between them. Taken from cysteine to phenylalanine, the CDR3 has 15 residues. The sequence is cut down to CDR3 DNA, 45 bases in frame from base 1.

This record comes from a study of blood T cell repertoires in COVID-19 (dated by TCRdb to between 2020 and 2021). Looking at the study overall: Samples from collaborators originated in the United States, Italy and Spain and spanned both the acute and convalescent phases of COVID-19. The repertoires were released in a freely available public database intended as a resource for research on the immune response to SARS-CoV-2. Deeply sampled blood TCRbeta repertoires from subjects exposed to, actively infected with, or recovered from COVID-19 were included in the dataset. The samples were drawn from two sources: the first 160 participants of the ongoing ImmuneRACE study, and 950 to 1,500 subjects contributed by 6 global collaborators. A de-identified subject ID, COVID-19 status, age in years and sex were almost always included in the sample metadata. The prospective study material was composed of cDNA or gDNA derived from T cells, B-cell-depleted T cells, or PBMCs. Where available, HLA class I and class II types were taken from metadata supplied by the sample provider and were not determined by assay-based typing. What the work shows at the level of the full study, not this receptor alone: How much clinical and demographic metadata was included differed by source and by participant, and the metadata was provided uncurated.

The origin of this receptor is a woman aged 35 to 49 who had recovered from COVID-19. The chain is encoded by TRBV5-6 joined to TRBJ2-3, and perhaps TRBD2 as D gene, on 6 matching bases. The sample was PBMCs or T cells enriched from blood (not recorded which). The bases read TGTGCCAGCAGCTTGGCCGTCGGAGGGGCGGATACGCAGTATTTT. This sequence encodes CASSLAVGGADTQYF.